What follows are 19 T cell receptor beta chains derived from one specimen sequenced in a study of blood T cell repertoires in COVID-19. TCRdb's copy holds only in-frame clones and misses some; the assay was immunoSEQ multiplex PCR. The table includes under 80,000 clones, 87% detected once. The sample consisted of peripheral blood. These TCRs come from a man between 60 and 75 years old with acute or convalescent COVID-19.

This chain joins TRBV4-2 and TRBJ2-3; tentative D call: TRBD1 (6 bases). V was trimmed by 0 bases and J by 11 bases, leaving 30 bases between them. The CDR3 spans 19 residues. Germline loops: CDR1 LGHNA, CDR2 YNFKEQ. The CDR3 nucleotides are TGTGCCAGCAGCCAAGAGCTGGGGGCTAGTCCCTCTCAGCCCAGGAGGCAGTATTTT. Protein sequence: CASSQELGASPSQPRRQYF.

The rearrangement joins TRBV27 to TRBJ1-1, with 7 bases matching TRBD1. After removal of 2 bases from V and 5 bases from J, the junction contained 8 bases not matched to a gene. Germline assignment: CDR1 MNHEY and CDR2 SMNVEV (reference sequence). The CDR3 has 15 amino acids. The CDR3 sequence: CASSLAGGGGTEAFF. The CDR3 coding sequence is TGTGCCAGCAGTTTAGCAGGGGGAGGAGGGACTGAAGCTTTCTTT.

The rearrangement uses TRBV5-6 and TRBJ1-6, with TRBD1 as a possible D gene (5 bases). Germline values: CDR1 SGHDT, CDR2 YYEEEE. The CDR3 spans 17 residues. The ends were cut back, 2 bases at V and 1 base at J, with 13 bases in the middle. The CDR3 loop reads CASSFSTRQSYNSPLHF. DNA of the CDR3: TGTGCCAGCAGCTTTTCCACACGACAGTCCTATAATTCACCCCTCCACTTT.

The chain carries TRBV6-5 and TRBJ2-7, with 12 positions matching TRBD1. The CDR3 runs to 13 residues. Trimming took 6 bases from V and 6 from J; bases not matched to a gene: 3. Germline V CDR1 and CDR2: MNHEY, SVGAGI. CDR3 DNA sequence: TGTGCCAGCAGAGGGACAGGGGGCAGCGAGCAGTACTTC. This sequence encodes CASRGTGGSEQYF.

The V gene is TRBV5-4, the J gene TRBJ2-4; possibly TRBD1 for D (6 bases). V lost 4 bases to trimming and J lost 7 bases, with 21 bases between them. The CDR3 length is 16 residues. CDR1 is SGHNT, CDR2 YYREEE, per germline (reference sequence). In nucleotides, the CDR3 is TGTGCCAGCAGCGTGGGTGCAGGGGTGGGGGATAACATTCAGTACTTC. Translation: CASSVGAGVGDNIQYF. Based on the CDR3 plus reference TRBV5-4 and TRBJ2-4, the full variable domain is ETGVTQSPTHLIKTRGQQVTLRCSSQSGHNTVSWYQQALGQGPQFIFQYYREEENGRGNFPPRFSGLQFPNYSSELNVNALELDDSALYLCASSVGAGVGDNIQYFGAGTRLSVL.

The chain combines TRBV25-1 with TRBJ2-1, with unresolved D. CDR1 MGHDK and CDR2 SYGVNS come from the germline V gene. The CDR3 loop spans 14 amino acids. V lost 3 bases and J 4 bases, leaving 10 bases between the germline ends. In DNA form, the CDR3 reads TGTGCCAGCAGTGATCCTACCAGGTACAATGAGCAGTTCTTC. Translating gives CASSDPTRYNEQFF.

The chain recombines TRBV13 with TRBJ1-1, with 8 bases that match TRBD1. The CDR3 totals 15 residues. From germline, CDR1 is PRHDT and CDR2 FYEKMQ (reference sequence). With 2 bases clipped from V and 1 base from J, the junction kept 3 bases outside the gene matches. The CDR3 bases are TGTGCCAGCAGCTTAACCGGGACAGGGAACACTGAAGCTTTCTTT. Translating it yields CASSLTGTGNTEAFF.

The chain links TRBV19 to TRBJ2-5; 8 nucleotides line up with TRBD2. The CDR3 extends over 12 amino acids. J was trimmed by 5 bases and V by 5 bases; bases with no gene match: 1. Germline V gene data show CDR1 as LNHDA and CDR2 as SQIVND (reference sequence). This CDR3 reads CASSRGGETQYF. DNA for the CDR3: TGTGCCAGTAGTCGCGGGGGGGAGACCCAGTACTTC.

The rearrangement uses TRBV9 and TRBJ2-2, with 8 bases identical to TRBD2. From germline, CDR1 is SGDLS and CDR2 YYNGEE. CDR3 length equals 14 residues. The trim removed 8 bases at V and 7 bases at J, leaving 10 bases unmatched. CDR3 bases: TGTGCCAGTCAACTTAGCGGGGAAAGCGGGGAGCTGTTTTTT. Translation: CASQLSGESGELFF.

The CDR3 sequence is CARSSETGQGNEKLFF. CDR3 DNA sequence: TGTGCCAGAAGCTCTGAGACTGGACAGGGGAATGAAAAACTGTTTTTT. The V gene is TRBV5-3, the J gene TRBJ1-4; TRBD1 matches 9 bases. TRBV5-3 is treated as an ORF (open reading frame) with a function not yet certain. The CDR3 totals 16 residues. The junction had 8 bases not matched to a gene; V was cut back by 3 bases and J by 5 bases.

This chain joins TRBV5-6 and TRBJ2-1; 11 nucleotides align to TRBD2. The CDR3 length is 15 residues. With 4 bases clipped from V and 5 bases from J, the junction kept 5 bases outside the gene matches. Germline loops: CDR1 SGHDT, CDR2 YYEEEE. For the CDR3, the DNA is TGTGCCAGCAGCAGAAGACTAGCGGGGCACAATGAGCAGTTCTTC. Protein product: CASSRRLAGHNEQFF.

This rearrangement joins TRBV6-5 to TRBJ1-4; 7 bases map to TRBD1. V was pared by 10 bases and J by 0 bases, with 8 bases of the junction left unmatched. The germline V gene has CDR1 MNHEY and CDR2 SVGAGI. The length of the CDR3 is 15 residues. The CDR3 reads CATPRQGATNEKLFF. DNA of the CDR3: TGTGCCACCCCTCGACAGGGAGCAACTAATGAAAAACTGTTTTTT.

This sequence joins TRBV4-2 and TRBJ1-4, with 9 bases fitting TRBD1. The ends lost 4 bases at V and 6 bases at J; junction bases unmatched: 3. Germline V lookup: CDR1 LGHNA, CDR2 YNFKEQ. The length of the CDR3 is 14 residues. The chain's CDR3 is CASSLNRGHEKLFF. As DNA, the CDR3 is TGTGCCAGCAGCCTTAACAGGGGGCATGAAAAACTGTTTTTT.

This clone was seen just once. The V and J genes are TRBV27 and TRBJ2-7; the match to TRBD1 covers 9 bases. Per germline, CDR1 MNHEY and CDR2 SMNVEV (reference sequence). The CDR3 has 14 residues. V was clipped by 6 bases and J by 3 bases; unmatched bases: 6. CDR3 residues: CASRRQGGYYEQYF. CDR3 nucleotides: TGTGCCAGCAGAAGACAGGGGGGCTACTACGAGCAGTACTTC.

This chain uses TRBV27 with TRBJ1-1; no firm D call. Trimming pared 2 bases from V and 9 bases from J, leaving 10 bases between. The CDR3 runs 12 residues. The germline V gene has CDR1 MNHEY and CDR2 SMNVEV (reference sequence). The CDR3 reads CASSLTGGKAFF. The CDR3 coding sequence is TGTGCCAGCAGTTTAACGGGCGGGAAAGCTTTCTTT.

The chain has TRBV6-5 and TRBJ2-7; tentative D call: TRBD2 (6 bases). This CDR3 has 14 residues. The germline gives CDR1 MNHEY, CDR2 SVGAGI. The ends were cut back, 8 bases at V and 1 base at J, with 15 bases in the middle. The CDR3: CASGGPGLSYEQYF. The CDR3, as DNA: TGTGCCAGCGGAGGGCCAGGGCTATCCTACGAGCAGTACTTC.

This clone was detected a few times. The CDR3: CASASGGVNGYTF. The CDR3 DNA follows: TGTGCCAGTGCCTCCGGGGGAGTGAATGGCTACACCTTC. The rearrangement links TRBV27 to TRBJ1-2; TRBD1 might be the D (5 bases). The CDR3 is 13 residues long. CDR1 is MNHEY and CDR2 is SMNVEV in the germline V gene (reference sequence). V lost 9 bases and J lost 6, with 17 bases in between.

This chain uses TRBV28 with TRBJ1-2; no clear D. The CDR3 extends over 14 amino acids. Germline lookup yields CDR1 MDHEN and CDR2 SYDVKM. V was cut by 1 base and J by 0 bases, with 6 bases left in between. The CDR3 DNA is TGTGCCAGCAGTTTATACACCACTAACTATGGCTACACCTTC. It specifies CASSLYTTNYGYTF.

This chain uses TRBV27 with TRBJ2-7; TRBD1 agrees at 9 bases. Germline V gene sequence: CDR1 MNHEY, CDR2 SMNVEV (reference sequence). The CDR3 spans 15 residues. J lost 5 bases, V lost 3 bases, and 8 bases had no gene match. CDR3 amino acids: CASSFPGQGLNEQYF. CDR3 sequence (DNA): TGTGCCAGCAGTTTCCCGGGACAGGGTTTAAACGAGCAGTACTTC.